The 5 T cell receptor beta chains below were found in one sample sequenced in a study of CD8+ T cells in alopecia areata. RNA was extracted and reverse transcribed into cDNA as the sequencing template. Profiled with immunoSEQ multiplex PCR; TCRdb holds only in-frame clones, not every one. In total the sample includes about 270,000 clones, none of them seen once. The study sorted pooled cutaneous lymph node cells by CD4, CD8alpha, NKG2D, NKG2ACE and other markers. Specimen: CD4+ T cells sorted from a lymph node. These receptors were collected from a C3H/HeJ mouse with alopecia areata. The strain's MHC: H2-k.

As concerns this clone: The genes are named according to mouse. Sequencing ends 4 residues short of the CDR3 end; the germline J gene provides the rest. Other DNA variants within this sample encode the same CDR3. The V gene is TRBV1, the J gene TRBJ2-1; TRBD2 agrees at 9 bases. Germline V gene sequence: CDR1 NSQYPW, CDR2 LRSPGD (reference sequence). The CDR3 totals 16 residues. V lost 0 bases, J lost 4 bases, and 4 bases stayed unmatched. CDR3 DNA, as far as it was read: TGCACCTGCAGTGCAGATATCTGGGGGGGGTATGCT. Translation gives CTCSADIWGGYA. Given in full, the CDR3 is CTCSADIWGGYAEQFF.

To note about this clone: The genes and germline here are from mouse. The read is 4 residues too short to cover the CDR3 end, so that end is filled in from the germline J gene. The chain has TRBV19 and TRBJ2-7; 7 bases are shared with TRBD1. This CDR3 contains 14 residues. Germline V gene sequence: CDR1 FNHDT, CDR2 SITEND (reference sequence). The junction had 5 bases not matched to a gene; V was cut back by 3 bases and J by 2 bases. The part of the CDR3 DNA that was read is TGTGCCAGCAGTAACCCCGACAGGGCCTAT. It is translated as CASSNPDRAY. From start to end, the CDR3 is CASSNPDRAYEQYF.

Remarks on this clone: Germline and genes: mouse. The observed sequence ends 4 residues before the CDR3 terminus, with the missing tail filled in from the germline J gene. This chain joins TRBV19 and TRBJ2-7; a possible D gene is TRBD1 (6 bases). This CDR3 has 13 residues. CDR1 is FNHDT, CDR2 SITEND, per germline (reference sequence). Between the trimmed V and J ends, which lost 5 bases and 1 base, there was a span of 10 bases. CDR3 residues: CASRKGQSYEQYF. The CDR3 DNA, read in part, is TGTGCCAGCAGAAAGGGACAATCCTAT.

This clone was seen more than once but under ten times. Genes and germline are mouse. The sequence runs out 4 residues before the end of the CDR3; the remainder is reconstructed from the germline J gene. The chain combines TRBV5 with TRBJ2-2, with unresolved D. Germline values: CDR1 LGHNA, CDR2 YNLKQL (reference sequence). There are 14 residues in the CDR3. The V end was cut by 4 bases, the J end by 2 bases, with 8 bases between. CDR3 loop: CASSPQVNTGQLYF. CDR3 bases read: TGTGCCAGCAGCCCTCAGGTGAACACCGGG.

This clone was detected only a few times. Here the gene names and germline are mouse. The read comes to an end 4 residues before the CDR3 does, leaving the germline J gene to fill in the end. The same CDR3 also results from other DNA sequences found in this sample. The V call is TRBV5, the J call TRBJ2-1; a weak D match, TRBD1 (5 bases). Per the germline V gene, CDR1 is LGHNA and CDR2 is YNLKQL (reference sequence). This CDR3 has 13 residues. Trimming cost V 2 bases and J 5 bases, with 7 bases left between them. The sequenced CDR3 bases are TGTGCCAGCAGCCAACAGGGTAATGCT. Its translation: CASSQQGNA. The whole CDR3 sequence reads CASSQQGNAEQFF.